The 11 T cell receptor beta chains presented below share a single source sample, sequenced in a study of cytomegalovirus exposure and HLA in healthy donors. It was with 60 Vbeta and 13 Jbeta primers that the PCR ran. Clones were read by immunoSEQ multiplex PCR, and TCRdb kept only the in-frame ones, dropping some. This table holds 150,000 to 200,000 clones, about 76% found once. The sample taken for sequencing was PBMCs. The receptor set was obtained from a female donor in good health and CMV-seronegative.

The genes are TRBV4-1 and TRBJ1-1, with a tentative D call TRBD1 (6 bases). The CDR3 is 18 amino acids. The germline gives CDR1 MGHRA, CDR2 YSYEKL. Trimming removed 4 bases from V and 5 bases from J, with 26 bases in between. The CDR3 DNA is TGCGCCAGCAGCCGCGGGGGGGCGGGGGGGGTGGCAGGGACTGAAGCTTTCTTT. This codes for CASSRGGAGGVAGTEAFF.

This rearrangement joins TRBV19 to TRBJ1-2; TRBD1 matches 7 bases. The CDR3 covers 14 residues. J lost 2 bases, V lost 5 bases, and 5 bases had no gene match. CDR1 is LNHDA and CDR2 is SQIVND in the germline V gene (reference sequence). The CDR3 DNA is TGTGCCAGTAGTCTGGAACAGGGGAACTATGGCTACACCTTC. It is translated as CASSLEQGNYGYTF.

This sequence joins TRBV6-5 and TRBJ2-3; 11 bases are a match to TRBD2. This CDR3 contains 14 residues. After removal of 6 bases from V and 4 bases from J, the junction contained 3 bases not matched to a gene. Germline-derived CDR1 and CDR2 are MNHEY and SVGAGI. The CDR3: CASRFSGGADTQYF. For the CDR3, the DNA is TGTGCCAGCAGATTTAGCGGGGGGGCAGATACGCAGTATTTT.

The chain is built from TRBV5-6 and TRBJ1-4; D is ambiguous. CDR1 is SGHDT, CDR2 YYEEEE, per germline. The CDR3 is 17 residues long. Trimming removed 0 bases at V and 0 bases at J, with 12 bases between. CDR3 DNA sequence: TGTGCCAGCAGCTTGGGGGCTACCGTTACAACTAATGAAAAACTGTTTTTT. Protein product: CASSLGATVTTNEKLFF.

The chain employs TRBV2 and TRBJ2-3; a weak D match, TRBD2 (6 bases). V gave up 6 bases and J gave up 0 bases, with 25 bases separating them. The CDR3 consists of 19 residues. Germline V gene lookup returns CDR1 SNHLY and CDR2 FYNNEI. The CDR3 spells CASSAKKRAGSQSTDTQYF. The CDR3 nucleotides read TGTGCCAGCAGCGCAAAAAAGCGGGCCGGGTCCCAAAGCACAGATACGCAGTATTTT.

This clone occurred a few times. The V call is TRBV10-3, the J call TRBJ2-5, with 14 bases identical to TRBD2. Germline V CDR1 and CDR2: ENHRY, SYGVKD. CDR3 length: 16 residues. The V gene end was trimmed by 4 bases and the J gene end by 2 bases; junction bases not matched to a gene: 3. The CDR3 bases are TGTGCCATCAGTGGGGGGACTAGCGGGGGTCAAGAGACCCAGTACTTC. Translating gives CAISGGTSGGQETQYF.

J is TRBJ1-3 and V is TRBV7-9; possible D gene TRBD1, 6 bases. The V end was cut by 5 bases, the J end by 3 bases, with 11 bases between. Germline V CDR1 and CDR2: SEHNR, FQNEAQ (reference sequence). CDR3 length equals 14 residues. The CDR3 sequence: CASSHQGNGNTIYF. The CDR3 nucleotides read TGTGCCAGCAGCCACCAGGGGAATGGAAACACCATATATTTT.

This sequence joins TRBV5-1 and TRBJ1-1, with 11 bases identical to TRBD1. The V gene's germline CDR1 is SGHRS and CDR2 YFSETQ. J was trimmed by 4 bases and V by 5 bases; bases with no gene match: 7. CDR3 length: 15 residues. This CDR3 is CASSDGTGGLTEAFF. The CDR3 DNA sequence: TGCGCCAGCAGTGACGGGACAGGGGGACTCACTGAAGCTTTCTTT.

The genes are TRBV4-1 and TRBJ2-2; 8 bases are shared with TRBD1. The germline V gene encodes CDR1 MGHRA and CDR2 YSYEKL. The CDR3 contains 16 residues. Germline trimming cut 1 base from V and 3 bases from J; bases unmatched to any gene: 4. CDR3 sequence: CASSQGNRGYTGELFF. DNA of the CDR3: TGCGCCAGCAGCCAAGGAAACAGGGGGTACACCGGGGAGCTGTTTTTT.

The rearrangement joins TRBV2 to TRBJ2-1; the match to TRBD2 covers 10 bases. This CDR3 is 15 amino acids long. Germline-derived CDR1 and CDR2 are SNHLY and FYNNEI. J lost 7 bases, V lost 4 bases, and 7 bases had no gene match. The CDR3 sequence is CASSGASGGVNEQFF. In DNA, the CDR3 is TGTGCCAGCAGTGGGGCTAGCGGGGGTGTGAATGAGCAGTTCTTC.

This clone was seen a handful of times. The genes are TRBV10-2 and TRBJ1-1; unclear D gene. The CDR3 extends over 13 amino acids. The ends were cut back, 1 base at V and 1 base at J, with 4 bases in the middle. From germline, CDR1 is WSHSY and CDR2 SAAADI. Here the CDR3 DNA reads TGCGCCAGCAGTGAGTTGCGGAACACTGAAGCTTTCTTT. It codes for CASSELRNTEAFF.